The clone carrying this T cell receptor (beta chain) was counted between two and nine times. Its antigen is as yet unknown. The data stem from a study of beta chain features in type 1 diabetes. Study-wide findings and caveats: Type 1 diabetes patients had moderately but significantly shorter TCRB CDR3s in all four CD4+ subsets. In these data, an HLA type influence on TCRB rearrangement remained unresolved.

Expressed TCRB transcripts got sequenced, as all isolated RNA was reverse transcribed. Repertoires were generated with immunoSEQ multiplex PCR, while TCRdb's copy carries only in-frame clones and drops some. The data show fewer than 350,000 clones, approximately 15% seen once. The germline CDR1 and CDR2 sequences are SGHAT and FQNNGV. This CDR3 has 16 residues. V shed 5 bases, J shed 6 bases, and the junction held 12 bases outside the gene matches. The receptor's source is a man aged 18 to 29 with type 1 diabetes. Sequenced sample: naive CD4+ T cells from blood. The rearrangement uses TRBV11-2 and TRBJ2-1, with 8 bases fitting TRBD2. As DNA, the CDR3 is TGTGCCAGCAGCAGAGGCTCGGGACTAGTGCTCAATGAGCAGTTCTTC. It encodes CASSRGSGLVLNEQFF. Full variable domain (missing parts from reference TRBV11-2 and TRBJ2-1): EAGVAQSPRYKIIEKRQSVAFWCNPISGHATLYWYQQILGQGPKLLIQFQNNGVVDDSQLPKDRFSAERLKGVDSTLKIQPAKLEDSAVYLCASSRGSGLVLNEQFFGPGTRLTVL.